These 7 T cell receptor beta chains came from one sample sequenced in a study of blood T cells in healthy people across ages. Through a sample-barcoded 5' primer and a J-beta primer mix, a second PCR was run for about 6 to 12 cycles. TCRdb ran MiXCR on the 5' RACE reads and lists one entry per CDR3 protein. The data show 1.5 million to 2 million distinct CDR3 sequences, approximately 40% seen once. Sequencing was carried out using blood. Receptor source: a human donor in good health.

V and J are TRBV4-1 and TRBJ2-1, with 10 bases lining up with TRBD1. The CDR3 consists of 18 residues. Trimming cost V 0 bases and J 4 bases; bases outside gene matches: 9. Germline V lookup: CDR1 MGHRA, CDR2 YSYEKL. The chain's CDR3 is CASSQDGSGQGRYNEQFF. CDR3 DNA sequence: TGCGCCAGCAGCCAAGATGGCTCGGGACAGGGGCGGTACAATGAGCAGTTCTTC.

This clonotype appeared a single time. The rearrangement uses TRBV20-1 and TRBJ2-1; TRBD2 matches at 7 bases. Germline V lookup: CDR1 DFQATT, CDR2 SNEGSKA (reference sequence). V lost 0 bases, J lost 2 bases, and 4 bases stayed unmatched. The CDR3 consists of 15 residues. The CDR3 here is CSARDRGVPYNEQFF. CDR3 sequence (DNA): TGCAGTGCTAGAGATCGGGGGGTCCCCTACAATGAGCAGTTCTTC.

The J gene is TRBJ2-2, the V gene TRBV7-2; D ambiguous. Trimming removed 2 bases from V and 0 bases from J, with 16 bases in between. This CDR3 comprises 18 residues. Germline CDR1 and CDR2: SGHTA and FQGNSA. CDR3 coding DNA: TGTGCCAGCAGCTTATTTACCCAGCTTCCTGCGAACACCGGGGAGCTGTTTTTT. It codes for CASSLFTQLPANTGELFF.

V gene TRBV12-5 combines with J gene TRBJ2-1; 8 bases are shared with TRBD1. J gave up 10 bases and V 7 bases, and 9 bases lay outside the gene matches. This CDR3 region has 13 residues. In germline, CDR1 is LGHNT, CDR2 FRNRAP. The CDR3 region has the DNA TGTGCTAGTGTCAACGACAGGGGATTGGAGCAGTTCTTC. Residues: CASVNDRGLEQFF.

This clonotype was counted many times. The chain employs TRBV10-3 and TRBJ2-1; perhaps TRBD2 as D (5 bases). The CDR3 sequence is 10 residues long. In germline, CDR1 is ENHRY, CDR2 SYGVKD. V was clipped by 10 bases and J by 5 bases, with 6 bases between them. CDR3 sequence: CATGNNEQFF. The DNA of the CDR3 is TGTGCCACGGGAAACAATGAGCAGTTCTTC.

This clonotype was detected a few times. The chain combines TRBV9 with TRBJ2-4; 7 positions match TRBD1. V shed 4 bases and J 13 bases; nucleotides not matched to a gene: 14. Per the germline V gene, CDR1 is SGDLS and CDR2 is YYNGEE. CDR3 length equals 14 residues. The DNA of the CDR3 is TGTGCCAGCAGCTCCGCCGGGACAGTAGGTGAGCAGTACTTC. It encodes CASSSAGTVGEQYF.

This clonotype was counted between two and nine times. The chain couples TRBV7-9 to TRBJ2-5; D possibly corresponds to TRBD1 (6 bases). Germline values: CDR1 SEHNR, CDR2 FQNEAQ (reference sequence). Trimming shortened V by 5 bases and J by 5 bases, and 21 bases separated the two germline ends. The CDR3 consists of 16 residues. The CDR3 loop is CASSPRTVRGSETQYF. CDR3 DNA sequence: TGTGCCAGCAGCCCTCGGACAGTTCGAGGTTCCGAGACCCAGTACTTC.